The rows below give T cell receptor beta chains drawn from one sample of a study of T cell responses to AZD1222 COVID-19 vaccine. Profiling relied on immunoSEQ multiplex PCR, and the TCRdb table lists in-frame clones only, not all of them. The table shows some 110,000 clones, with roughly 90% occurring only once. This specimen consisted of peripheral blood, obtained 28 days after the second AZD1222 dose. Receptors originate from an adult who received the AZD1222 COVID-19 vaccine. Both conserved end residues are part of each CDR3. The order of the fields is clone size, V gene, J gene, D gene, CDR3 DNA, CDR3 protein. D genes are given only for firm matches. Size tells how often a clone was seen (once, few, many) or the class of an expanded clone, and some rows leave it out.

-	TRBV28	TRBJ1-2	TRBD1	TGTGCCAGCAGTCAGGGACAGGTAGCTAACTATGGCTACACCTTC	CASSQGQVANYGYTF
few	TRBV5-5	TRBJ1-4	TRBD1	TGTGCCAGCAGCCCAATAAGTAGGACAGGGAATGAAAAACTGTTTTTT	CASSPISRTGNEKLFF
-	TRBV15	TRBJ2-7	-	TGTGCCACCAGCACCTCGGCGGGAGAGCAGTACTTC	CATSTSAGEQYF
-	TRBV11-2	TRBJ1-4	-	TGTGCCAGCAGCCGAACTCCTAATGAAAAACTGTTTTTT	CASSRTPNEKLFF
-	TRBV5-1	TRBJ1-4	-	TGCGCCAGCAGCCCCCTAGAGGGGATAGAAAAACTGTTTTTT	CASSPLEGIEKLFF
-	TRBV9	TRBJ1-3	TRBD1	TGTGCCAGCAGCACCCGGGACAGGGCCTCTGGAAACACCATATATTTT	CASSTRDRASGNTIYF
-	TRBV5-6	TRBJ1-1	-	TGTGCCAGCCAAGCGGGGGGCATCCACACTGAAGCTTTCTTT	CASQAGGIHTEAFF
-	TRBV2	TRBJ2-7	TRBD2	TGTGCCAGCAGTGAATCGCTAGCGGGAACGGAGCAGTACTTC	CASSESLAGTEQYF
-	TRBV3-1/TRBV3-2	TRBJ2-1	-	TGTGCCAGCAGCCAACCATCATCTAGGGCCTACAATGAGCAGTTCTTC	CASSQPSSRAYNEQFF
-	TRBV21-1	TRBJ1-5	-	TGTGCCAGCAGCAAAGGGGGAGGGGGCGTGAGGAGGAGTTCTATTAATCAGCCCCAGCATTTT	CASSKGGGGVRRSSINQPQHF
-	TRBV18	TRBJ2-7	TRBD1	TGTGCCAGCTCATCCCAACCGGGACAGGAGTACTTC	CASSSQPGQEYF
-	TRBV15	TRBJ2-7	-	TGTGCCACCAGCAGAGTATGGTCAGGGTTCCACGAGCAGTACTTC	CATSRVWSGFHEQYF
-	TRBV5-1	TRBJ1-1	TRBD1	TGCGCCAGCAGCTTAACAGGGGGCGCATGGACTGAAGCTTTCTTT	CASSLTGGAWTEAFF
-	TRBV10-1	TRBJ2-7	TRBD2	TGCGCCAGCAGTGGTGGGGGACTACCCTCCTACGAGCAGTACTTC	CASSGGGLPSYEQYF
once	TRBV27	TRBJ2-3	-	TGTGCCAGCAGTTTGCTTAAACGCACAGATACGCAGTATTTT	CASSLLKRTDTQYF
once	TRBV5-1	TRBJ1-1	-	TGCGCCAGCAGCCAAGGGACATCGAACACTGAAGCTTTCTTT	CASSQGTSNTEAFF
-	TRBV7-2	TRBJ1-2	-	TGTGCCAGCAGCTTAGCCGGGAGAGTGTATGGCTACACCTTC	CASSLAGRVYGYTF
-	TRBV19	TRBJ1-1	-	TGTGCCAGTAGCCCCGAGAGGGGGAGCACTGAAGCTTTCTTT	CASSPERGSTEAFF
-	TRBV7-9	TRBJ1-3	-	TGTGCCAGCAGCTTTACCCAGTCTGGAAACACCATATATTTT	CASSFTQSGNTIYF
-	TRBV3-1/TRBV3-2	TRBJ1-5	TRBD1	TGTGCCAGCAGCCGAGGAACGACAGGGGGTAATCAGCCCCAGCATTTT	CASSRGTTGGNQPQHF
-	TRBV5-1	TRBJ1-5	-	TGCGCCAGCGCCGAAGGGGAGGGATATAGCAATCAGCCCCAGCATTTT	CASAEGEGYSNQPQHF
-	TRBV30	TRBJ2-1	-	TGTGCCTGGAGTTATTACAGCAACAATGAGCAGTTCTTC	CAWSYYSNNEQFF